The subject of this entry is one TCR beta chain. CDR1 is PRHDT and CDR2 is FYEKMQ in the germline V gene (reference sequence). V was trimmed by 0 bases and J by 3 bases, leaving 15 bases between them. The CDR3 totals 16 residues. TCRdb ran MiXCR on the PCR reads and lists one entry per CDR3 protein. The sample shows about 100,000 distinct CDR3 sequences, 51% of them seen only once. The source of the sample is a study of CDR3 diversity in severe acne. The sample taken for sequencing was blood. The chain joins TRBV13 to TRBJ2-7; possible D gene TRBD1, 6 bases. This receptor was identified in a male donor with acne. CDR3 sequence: CASSLGGSGDHYEQYF. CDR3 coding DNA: TGTGCCAGCAGCTTAGGAGGGTCAGGGGATCACTACGAGCAGTACTTC.